These 3 T cell receptor beta chains were sequenced from one sample in a study of Ad26.COV2.S vaccination and SARS-CoV-2 variants. The data were produced by immunoSEQ multiplex PCR, yet TCRdb's version contains in-frame clones alone and is incomplete. Of 150,000 to 200,000 clones in the sample, approximately 88% were seen once. The material was peripheral blood, obtained after recovery from COVID-19. The receptors originated from a human donor who had recovered from COVID-19.

This clone is a singleton in its sample. The chain has TRBV20-1 and TRBJ2-7; D call uncertain. The germline V gene has CDR1 DFQATT and CDR2 SNEGSKA (reference sequence). Trimming shortened V by 3 bases and J by 7 bases, and 13 bases separated the two germline ends. The CDR3 runs 12 residues. DNA of the CDR3: TGCAGTGCTAGTGCTGGGATCGGAGAGCAGTACTTC. It yields the protein CSASAGIGEQYF.

The chain employs TRBV7-3 and TRBJ2-7; TRBD2 is a possible D gene (7 bases). The germline gives CDR1 SGHTA, CDR2 FQGTGA. V dropped 8 bases and J dropped 3 bases, with 26 bases sitting between them. The CDR3 totals 17 residues. The CDR3: CASDNKGGQYSFYEQYF. The CDR3 DNA reads TGTGCCAGCGATAATAAGGGGGGGCAGTACAGCTTCTACGAGCAGTACTTC. Full variable domain (remainder filled in from reference TRBV7-3 and TRBJ2-7): GAGVSQTPSNKVTEKGKYVELRCDPISGHTALYWYRQSLGQGPEFLIYFQGTGAADDSGLPNDRFFAVRPEGSVSTLKIQRTERGDSAVYLCASDNKGGQYSFYEQYFGPGTRLTVT.

This clone was observed a single time. The CDR3 region is CASSLSAGVYGYTF. The CDR3 DNA reads TGTGCCAGCAGCTTATCAGCCGGGGTATATGGCTACACCTTC. This rearrangement joins TRBV7-9 to TRBJ1-2; D ambiguous. CDR1 SEHNR and CDR2 FQNEAQ come from the germline V gene (reference sequence). The ends were cut back, 2 bases at V and 5 bases at J, with 12 bases in the middle. CDR3 length: 14 amino acids.